This T cell receptor (beta chain) was sequenced in a study of T cells in Graves' hyperthyroidism and ophthalmopathy. Trimming removed 2 bases from V and 0 bases from J, with 10 bases in between. From germline, CDR1 is MNHNS and CDR2 SASEGT. The CDR3 covers 15 residues. This clonotype was seen at least ten times. Patients with uncontrolled infections, other autoimmune diseases, pregnancy or lactation were excluded. Clinical symptoms, serum thyroxine, TRAb, thyroid ultrasound and orbital computed tomography informed diagnoses. The TCR beta CDR3 regions underwent amplification using RNA transcripts as the source. A first-round RT-PCR of the TCR CDR3 used the HTBI primer set. TCRdb ran MiXCR on the multiplex PCR reads and lists one entry per CDR3 protein. The data hold approximately 370,000 distinct CDR3 sequences, with 17% observed a single time.

The TCR originated in a young woman with Graves' hyperthyroidism that later progressed to Graves' ophthalmopathy. The sample was blood. The chain has TRBV6-1 and TRBJ1-1; D unresolved. This chain's CDR3 is CASSEFSTLNTEAFF. Here the CDR3 DNA reads TGTGCCAGCAGTGAATTTTCGACGTTGAACACTGAAGCTTTCTTT.